Listed here are 17 T cell receptor beta chains from one sample, sequenced in a study of shared clonotypes between healthy human individuals. Sequenced by immunoSEQ multiplex PCR; TCRdb stores in-frame clones only, minus some. The sample shows about 680,000 clones, about three quarters of them seen only once. The material sequenced was memory CD4+ T cells sorted from blood. Indicated subset: CD45RA-negative fraction. These receptors came from a woman under 40 in good health.

This clone was counted a few times. This chain uses TRBV2 with TRBJ1-5; D not resolved. The CDR3 is made up of 15 amino acids. The V and J ends lost 2 bases and 5 bases respectively, with 13 bases between them. CDR1 is SNHLY and CDR2 is FYNNEI in the germline V gene. CDR3 nucleotide sequence: TGTGCCAGCAGTGAACGGTTTGTTGGGGATCAGCCCCAGCATTTT. Residues: CASSERFVGDQPQHF.

The chain is built from TRBV7-8 and TRBJ1-5; 8 positions match TRBD1. CDR1 is SGHVS, CDR2 FQNEAQ, per germline. The CDR3 totals 16 residues. The V gene end was trimmed by 0 bases and the J gene end by 4 bases; junction bases not matched to a gene: 5. CDR3 DNA sequence: TGTGCCAGCAGCTTAGCGACGGGACAGGCTAATCAGCCCCAGCATTTT. The encoded protein is CASSLATGQANQPQHF.

The chain carries TRBV11-2 and TRBJ1-3, with a weak D call TRBD1 (5 bases). V dropped 8 bases and J dropped 0 bases, with 8 bases sitting between them. CDR1 and CDR2 from the germline V gene are SGHAT and FQNNGV. This CDR3 comprises 13 residues. The CDR3 sequence is CASGAISGNTIYF. CDR3 DNA: TGTGCCAGCGGGGCCATCTCTGGAAACACCATATATTTT. The full variable domain, with the rest looked up from reference TRBV11-2 and TRBJ1-3, is EAGVAQSPRYKIIEKRQSVAFWCNPISGHATLYWYQQILGQGPKLLIQFQNNGVVDDSQLPKDRFSAERLKGVDSTLKIQPAKLEDSAVYLCASGAISGNTIYFGEGSWLTVV.

This sequence joins TRBV2 and TRBJ1-2, with D perhaps TRBD1 (5 bases). Germline V CDR1 and CDR2: SNHLY, FYNNEI. The V end lost 5 bases, the J end lost 6 bases, and 13 bases lay between the germline ends. The CDR3 has 13 residues. CDR3 sequence reads: CASSMIAGDGYTF. DNA of the CDR3: TGTGCCAGCAGTATGATTGCGGGGGATGGCTACACCTTC.

This clone appeared a few times. This chain joins TRBV15 and TRBJ2-3; D remains unclear. CDR1 LNHNV and CDR2 YYDKDF come from the germline V gene (reference sequence). The CDR3 has 13 residues. V was pared by 1 base and J by 2 bases, with 4 bases between. The CDR3 nucleotides are TGTGCCACCAGCAGAGGGAACACAGATACGCAGTATTTT. This translates into CATSRGNTDTQYF.

This clone was detected a few times. The V gene is TRBV7-2, the J gene TRBJ1-3; possible D gene TRBD1, 5 bases. Trimming cost V 1 base and J 8 bases, with 9 bases left between them. This CDR3 comprises 13 residues. Germline assignment: CDR1 SGHTA and CDR2 FQGNSA. The CDR3 bases are TGTGCCAGCAGCTTAGTCGAAGGGGACACCATATATTTT. Amino acids: CASSLVEGDTIYF. The full variable domain, completed using reference TRBV7-2 and TRBJ1-3, is GAGVSQSPSNKVTEKGKDVELRCDPISGHTALYWYRQSLGQGLEFLIYFQGNSAPDKSGLPSDRFSAERTGGSVSTLTIQRTQQEDSAVYLCASSLVEGDTIYFGEGSWLTVV.

This sequence joins TRBV27 and TRBJ2-7; possibly TRBD2 for D (6 bases). In germline, CDR1 is MNHEY, CDR2 SMNVEV (reference sequence). V was cut by 3 bases and J by 4 bases, with 13 bases left in between. This CDR3 spans 14 amino acids. This CDR3 is CASSLRWGRYEQYF. CDR3 sequence (DNA): TGTGCCAGCAGTTTGAGATGGGGGAGGTACGAGCAGTACTTC.

As regards this clone: An end of the junction differs from the germline gene, which may be a read error. Additional DNA sequences in this sample encode the identical CDR3. The rearrangement links TRBV19 to TRBJ2-5; D is perhaps TRBD1 (6 bases). Germline V CDR1 and CDR2: LNHDA, SQIVND (reference sequence). The CDR3 consists of 14 residues. The CDR3 region is CASSIRWTEETQYF. CDR3 DNA: TGTGCCAGTAGTATTCGCTGGACAGAAGAAACCCAGTACTTC. Full variable domain (remainder filled in from reference TRBV19 and TRBJ2-5): DGGITQSPKYLFRKEGQNVTLSCEQNLNHDAMYWYRQDPGQGLRLIYYSQIVNDFQKGDIAEGYSVSREKKESFPLTVTSAQKNPTAFYLCASSIRWTEETQYFGPGTRLLVL.

CDR3 DNA sequence: TGTGCCAGCACTCGGGACAGGGAGAACACTGAAGCTTTCTTT. Encoded protein: CASTRDRENTEAFF. V is TRBV2 and J is TRBJ1-1; 9 bases map to TRBD1. The junction had 4 bases not matched to a gene; V was cut back by 7 bases and J by 1 base. This CDR3 comprises 14 residues. In germline, CDR1 is SNHLY, CDR2 FYNNEI.

The rearrangement links TRBV5-1 to TRBJ2-3; 7 nucleotides agree with TRBD1. The CDR3 loop spans 16 amino acids. Germline V gives CDR1 SGHRS, CDR2 YFSETQ. Unmatched junction bases numbered 13, after V lost 4 bases and J lost 5 bases. CDR3 nucleotide sequence: TGCGCCAGCAGCCCCGGAAGGGACAGCCTCAAAGATACGCAGTATTTT. Translation: CASSPGRDSLKDTQYF.

CDR3 nucleotides: TGTGCCAGCAGCCAAGAAAACAGGGGTGACACTGAAGCTTTCTTT. It yields the protein CASSQENRGDTEAFF. The chain is built from TRBV4-2 and TRBJ1-1, with 7 bases identical to TRBD1. Germline V CDR1 and CDR2: LGHNA, YNFKEQ. V lost 0 bases to trimming and J lost 3 bases; unmatched junction nucleotides: 4. The CDR3 contains 15 residues.

The chain has TRBV18 and TRBJ2-2, with D tentatively TRBD2 (5 bases). Trimming shortened V by 1 base and J by 4 bases, and 10 bases separated the two germline ends. From germline, CDR1 is KGHSH and CDR2 LQKENI. The CDR3 has 15 residues. The chain's CDR3 is CASSPLAGLTGELFF. As DNA, the CDR3 is TGTGCCAGCTCACCACTGGCAGGACTCACCGGGGAGCTGTTTTTT.

The V and J genes are TRBV18 and TRBJ1-2; 9 positions match TRBD1. Germline trimming cut 6 bases from V and 6 bases from J; bases unmatched to any gene: 11. Per the germline V gene, CDR1 is KGHSH and CDR2 is LQKENI. The CDR3 has 15 amino acids. The CDR3 region is CASSPPSDRGNGYTF. Here the CDR3 DNA reads TGTGCCAGCTCCCCTCCGTCCGACAGGGGGAATGGCTACACCTTC.

On this clone itself: Other DNA sequences within the sample encode an identical CDR3. The CDR3 reads CSAGTEYGYTF. CDR3 coding DNA: TGCAGTGCTGGGACAGAATATGGCTACACCTTC. The chain recombines TRBV20-1 with TRBJ1-2; TRBD1 agrees at 7 bases. Germline CDR1 reads DFQATT; CDR2 reads SNEGSKA (reference sequence). The CDR3 contains 11 residues. The J segment lost 5 bases and the V segment lost 5 bases, leaving 2 bases of the junction unmatched.

This clone showed up just a few times. The rearrangement joins TRBV6-5 to TRBJ2-7; D gene unclear. The CDR3 totals 13 residues. V lost 6 bases to trimming and J lost 0 bases, with 9 bases between them. Germline assignment: CDR1 MNHEY and CDR2 SVGAGI. CDR3 nucleotides: TGTGCCAGCAGGCTGACGGCCTCCTACGAGCAGTACTTC. Encoded protein: CASRLTASYEQYF.

V and J are TRBV7-8 and TRBJ2-7; a possible D gene is TRBD1 (6 bases). V was shortened by 1 base and J by 6 bases, with 16 bases between the two germline ends. Looked up from germline, CDR1 is SGHVS and CDR2 is FQNEAQ. This CDR3 is 15 amino acids long. The CDR3 DNA reads as TGTGCCAGCAGCTTAGAGTGGGGGCGCGTCCCCGAGCAGTACTTC. Protein product: CASSLEWGRVPEQYF.

Turning to this clone: Other DNA variants within this sample encode the same CDR3. The CDR3 sequence is CASSIWGPNEKLFF. The DNA for the CDR3 is TGTGCCAGTAGTATTTGGGGGCCAAATGAAAAACTGTTTTTT. The rearrangement links TRBV19 to TRBJ1-4; D is perhaps TRBD1 (6 bases). The CDR3 totals 14 residues. Germline loops: CDR1 LNHDA, CDR2 SQIVND (reference sequence). V lost 3 bases, J lost 5 bases, and 10 bases lay in between. The complete variable domain, with remaining parts taken from reference TRBV19 and TRBJ1-4, reads DGGITQSPKYLFRKEGQNVTLSCEQNLNHDAMYWYRQDPGQGLRLIYYSQIVNDFQKGDIAEGYSVSREKKESFPLTVTSAQKNPTAFYLCASSIWGPNEKLFFGSGTQLSVL.